Sequencing of this TCR beta chain was carried out in a study of cytomegalovirus exposure and HLA in healthy donors. Whole-study findings and limits: The study listed under 200 cytomegalovirus-associated TCR beta chains. An analysis was carried out later, and it reportedly showed fewer N-insertions in an Asian-associated ancestry cluster than the approximately 660-donor mean. The authors later linked a missense DCLRE1C variant to TCR beta V- and J-gene trimming.

As regards this clone: The target antigen is unknown.

The PCR had 60 Vbeta and 13 Jbeta primers. Data came from immunoSEQ multiplex PCR; TCRdb stores just in-frame clones and leaves some out. The top ten clones hold 3.4% of a sample with under 200,000 clones, roughly 80% of them seen once. The germline V gene has CDR1 SGHTA and CDR2 FQGNSA. The ends were cut back, 2 bases at V and 6 bases at J, with 11 bases in the middle. There are 14 residues in the CDR3. This sequence joins TRBV7-2 and TRBJ2-1, with D possibly TRBD1 on 6 matching bases. The receptor was isolated from a man aged 35-49 years in good health and CMV-seropositive. The sample consisted of PBMCs. Written as DNA, the CDR3 is TGTGCCAGCAGCTTAAGTCCAGGGGCCAATGAGCAGTTCTTC. Protein sequence: CASSLSPGANEQFF.